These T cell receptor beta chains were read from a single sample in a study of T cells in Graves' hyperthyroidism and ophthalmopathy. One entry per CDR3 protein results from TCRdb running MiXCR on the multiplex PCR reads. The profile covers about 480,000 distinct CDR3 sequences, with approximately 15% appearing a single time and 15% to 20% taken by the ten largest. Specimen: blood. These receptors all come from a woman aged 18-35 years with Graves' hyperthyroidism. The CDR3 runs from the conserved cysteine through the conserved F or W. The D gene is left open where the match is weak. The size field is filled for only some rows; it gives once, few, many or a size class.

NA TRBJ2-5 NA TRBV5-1 CASSLQTSQETQYF TGCGCCAGCAGCTTGCAGACAAGCCAAGAGACCCAGTACTTC
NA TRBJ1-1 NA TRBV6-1 CASSYLSTEAFF TGTGCCAGCAGTTATCTTTCGACAGAAGCTTTCTTT
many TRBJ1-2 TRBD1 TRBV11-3 CASSQGVQTYGYTF TGTGCCAGCAGCCAGGGGGTACAGACTTATGGCTACACCTTC
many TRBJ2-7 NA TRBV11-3 CASSLQGKPYEQYF TGTGCCAGCAGCCTTCAGGGGAAACCCTACGAGCAGTACTTC
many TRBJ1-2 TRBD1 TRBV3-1 CASSRGQGRLYGYTF TGTGCCAGCAGCCGAGGACAGGGGAGGCTCTATGGCTACACCTTC
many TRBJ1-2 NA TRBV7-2 CASSFEHKQHYGYTF TGTGCCAGCAGCTTTGAACATAAGCAACACTATGGCTACACCTTC
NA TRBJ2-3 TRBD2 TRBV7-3 CASSIGLAPSTDTQYF TGTGCCAGCAGCATAGGACTAGCGCCTAGCACAGATACGCAGTATTTT
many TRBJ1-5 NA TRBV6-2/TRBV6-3 CASSYGSGNNQPQHF TGTGCCAGCAGTTACGGTTCGGGTAATAATCAGCCCCAGCATTTT
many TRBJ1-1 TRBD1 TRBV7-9 CASSPRQGDTEAFF TGTGCCAGCAGCCCTCGACAGGGCGACACTGAAGCTTTCTTT
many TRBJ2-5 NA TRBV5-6 CASSLGDLIQETQYF TGTGCCAGCAGCTTGGGGGACTTGATACAAGAGACCCAGTACTTC
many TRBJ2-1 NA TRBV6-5 CASSYREGEQFF TGTGCCAGCAGTTACAGGGAAGGTGAGCAGTTCTTC
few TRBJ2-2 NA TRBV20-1 CSAKYGRHGGELFF TGCAGTGCAAAGTATGGGCGGCATGGTGGGGAGCTGTTTTTT
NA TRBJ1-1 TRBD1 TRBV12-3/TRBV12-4 CAASGAGGRDTEAFF TGTGCCGCCTCCGGGGCAGGGGGTAGAGATACTGAAGCTTTCTTT
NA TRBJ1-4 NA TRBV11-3 CASSQQGVNEKLFF TGTGCCAGCAGCCAACAGGGAGTTAATGAAAAACTGTTTTTT
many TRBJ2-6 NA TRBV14 CASSRVLGGFGANVLTF TGTGCCAGCAGCCGTGTGTTGGGGGGCTTTGGGGCCAACGTCCTGACTTTC
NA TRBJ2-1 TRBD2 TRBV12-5 CATRGGGRGYEQFF TGTGCTACTAGGGGTGGCGGGAGAGGCTATGAGCAGTTCTTC
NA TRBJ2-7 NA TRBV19 CASTLSFGRGDLSYEQYF TGTGCCAGTACGTTATCGTTTGGCCGCGGGGACCTCTCCTACGAGCAGTACTTC
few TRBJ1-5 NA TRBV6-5 CASSYSFNQPQHF TGTGCCAGCAGTTACTCTTTCAATCAGCCCCAGCATTTT
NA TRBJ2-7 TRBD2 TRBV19 CASRSSGRAAIHEQYF TGTGCCAGTAGAAGTAGCGGGAGGGCCGCAATCCACGAGCAGTACTTC
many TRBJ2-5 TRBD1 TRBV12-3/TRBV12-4 CASTPGTGFAETQYF TGTGCCAGCACCCCCGGGACAGGGTTTGCGGAGACCCAGTACTTC
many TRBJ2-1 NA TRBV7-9 CASSPRWAGNEQFF TGTGCCAGCAGCCCAAGATGGGCGGGCAATGAGCAGTTCTTC
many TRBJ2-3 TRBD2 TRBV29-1 CSASGRADTQYF TGCAGCGCCAGCGGGAGAGCAGATACGCAGTATTTT
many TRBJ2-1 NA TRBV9 CASSDVPSSYNEQFF TGTGCCAGCAGTGATGTCCCGAGCTCCTACAATGAGCAGTTCTTC
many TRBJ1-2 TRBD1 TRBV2 CASTQGARVYGYTF TGTGCCAGCACGCAGGGGGCGCGGGTATATGGCTACACCTTC
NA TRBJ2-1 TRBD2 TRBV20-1 CSASRPLAGENSPYNEQFF TGCAGTGCTAGTCGTCCACTAGCGGGTGAAAATAGCCCCTACAATGAGCAGTTCTTC
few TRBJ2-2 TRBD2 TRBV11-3 CASSFRGGRTGELFF TGTGCCAGCAGCTTTCGTGGCGGGAGGACCGGGGAGCTGTTTTTT
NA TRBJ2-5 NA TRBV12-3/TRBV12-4 CASSLGSRRSAETQYF TGTGCCAGCAGCTTAGGGAGTAGAAGGTCGGCCGAGACCCAGTACTTC
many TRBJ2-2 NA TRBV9 CASTDPRDTGELFF TGTGCCAGCACCGACCCCAGGGACACCGGGGAGCTGTTTTTT
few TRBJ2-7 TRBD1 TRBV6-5 CASSYRTGDSSYEQYF TGTGCCAGCAGTTACCGGACAGGGGACAGCTCCTACGAGCAGTACTTC
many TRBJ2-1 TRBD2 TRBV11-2 CASSLDPLAGVNEQFF TGTGCCAGCAGCTTAGATCCCCTAGCGGGAGTGAATGAGCAGTTCTTC
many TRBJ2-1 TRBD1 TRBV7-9 CASSPLTGASYNEQFF TGTGCCAGCAGCCCTTTGACAGGGGCATCCTACAATGAGCAGTTCTTC
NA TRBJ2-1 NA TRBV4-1 CASSPWGEDYNEQFF TGCGCCAGCAGCCCTTGGGGGGAGGATTACAATGAGCAGTTCTTC
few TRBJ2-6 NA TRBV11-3 CAIGGANVLTF TGTGCCATCGGTGGGGCCAACGTCCTGACTTTC
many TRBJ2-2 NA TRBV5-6 CASSLGQLTGELFF TGTGCCAGCAGCTTAGGGCAACTCACCGGGGAGCTGTTTTTT
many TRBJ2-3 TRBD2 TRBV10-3 CATGLAVSTDTQYF TGTGCCACTGGACTAGCGGTTAGCACAGATACGCAGTATTTT
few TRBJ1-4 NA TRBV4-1 CASSLSPPRATNEKLFF TGCGCCAGCAGCCTCAGCCCCCCAAGGGCAACTAATGAAAAACTGTTTTTT
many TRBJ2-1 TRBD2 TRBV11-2 CASTRTSGSEGEQFF TGTGCCAGCACTCGGACTAGCGGGAGTGAAGGTGAGCAGTTCTTC
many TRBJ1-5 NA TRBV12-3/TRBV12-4 CASSLGGRASDQPQHF TGTGCCAGCAGTCTGGGCGGCAGGGCTAGCGATCAGCCCCAGCATTTT